These T cell receptor beta chains were read from a single sample in a study of regulatory T cells in long-lasting Graves disease. TCRdb re-called the multiplex PCR reads with MiXCR, one entry per CDR3 protein. Of roughly 560,000 distinct CDR3 sequences in the sample, 12% are singletons; the top ten hold roughly 8.9%. This same sample was also taken into another study, of T cells in Graves' hyperthyroidism and ophthalmopathy.

Specimen: peripheral blood mononuclear cells (PBMCs), collected at new diagnosis, from a patient treated with antithyroid drugs. The receptors were gathered from a woman in her thirties with Graves disease. The CDR3 runs from the conserved cysteine through the conserved F or W. D genes are given only for firm matches. Rows may omit the clone size; those that give it use once, few, many or a size class.

CASTLTSYTTDTQYF	TRBV19	TRBJ2-3	many	TRBD2
CASSVEPGVGSPLHF	TRBV9	TRBJ1-6	few	.
CASSFPAGVPYNEQFF	TRBV6-5	TRBJ2-1	.	TRBD2
CASSFGLAADSTDTQYF	TRBV11-3	TRBJ2-3	.	TRBD2
CASRERQEYDNQPQHF	TRBV19	TRBJ1-5	many	.
CAISLDRDFHEQFF	TRBV10-3	TRBJ2-1	few	TRBD1
CASSFTSLQETQYF	TRBV2	TRBJ2-5	many	.
CASSRNLGTLRKPYNEQFF	TRBV6-2/TRBV6-3	TRBJ2-1	many	.
CASRGAGTDKNIQYF	TRBV28	TRBJ2-4	many	TRBD1
CASSGRRGEPTSTDTQYF	TRBV11-2	TRBJ2-3	.	.
CASSLGGLNEQFF	TRBV11-2	TRBJ2-1	many	.
CASSMHPRQGDEKLFF	TRBV19	TRBJ1-4	many	TRBD1
CASSPGQVVWQPQHF	TRBV6-2/TRBV6-3	TRBJ1-5	.	TRBD1
CASSLPFAGLSGNTIYF	TRBV12-3/TRBV12-4	TRBJ1-3	few	.
CASGEVGILREQYF	TRBV27	TRBJ2-7	few	.